This TCR beta chain is drawn from a study of blood T cell repertoires in COVID-19. J was trimmed by 8 bases and V by 7 bases; bases with no gene match: 9. The CDR3 is 15 amino acids. Germline values: CDR1 SGHNT, CDR2 YYREEE (reference sequence). Sequenced by immunoSEQ multiplex PCR; TCRdb stores in-frame clones only, minus some. The profile shows 150,000 or so clones, around nine tenths of them singletons. The sequence derives from a human donor in a cohort sampled during active COVID-19. Material for sequencing was peripheral blood. V and J are TRBV5-4 and TRBJ2-1, with TRBD2 matching 13 bases. The CDR3 DNA reads TGTGCCAGCGGTGGACTAGCGGGGGTATCGGATGAGCAGTTCTTC. Translation gives CASGGLAGVSDEQFF.